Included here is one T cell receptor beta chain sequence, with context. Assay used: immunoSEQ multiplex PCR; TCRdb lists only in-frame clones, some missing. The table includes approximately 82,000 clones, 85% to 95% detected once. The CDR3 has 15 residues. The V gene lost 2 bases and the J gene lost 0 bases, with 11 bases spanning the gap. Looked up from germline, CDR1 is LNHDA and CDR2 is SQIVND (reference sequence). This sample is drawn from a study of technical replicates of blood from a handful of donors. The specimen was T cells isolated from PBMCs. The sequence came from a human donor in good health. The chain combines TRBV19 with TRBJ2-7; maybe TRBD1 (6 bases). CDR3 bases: TGTGCCAGTAGTATAAGCCGGGACATCTCCTACGAGCAGTACTTC. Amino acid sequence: CASSISRDISYEQYF.